This TCR beta chain derives from a study of cytomegalovirus exposure and HLA in healthy donors. Germline V lookup: CDR1 LGHNT, CDR2 FRNRAP. There are 14 residues in the CDR3. On this clone itself: Antigen: not known. The junction does not match germline at one end; this may be a read error.

Study-wide findings and caveats: TCR beta sequences reportedly predicted most subjects' HLA-A and HLA-B alleles accurately. In a later analysis, at a false discovery rate of 0.05, 15,000 to 20,000 TCR beta sequences matched HLA alleles.

The PCR used 60 Vbeta and 13 Jbeta primers. Measured with immunoSEQ multiplex PCR; TCRdb has only the in-frame clones, and not every one. The sample shows 98,000 or so clones, roughly 80% of them seen only once. V and J are TRBV12-5 and TRBJ2-1, with TRBD2 matching over 8 bases. This clonotype was obtained from a woman aged 40 to 50 in good health and CMV-seronegative. Source material: PBMCs. The CDR3 nucleotides are TGTGCTAGTGGCTTGGCGGGAGGCTACAATGAGCAGTTCTTC. This codes for CASGLAGGYNEQFF.